A single sample gave rise to the 2 T cell receptor beta chains below, sequenced in a study of cytotoxic CD8 clonotypes in ibrutinib-treated CLL. The method was immunoSEQ multiplex PCR; TCRdb's version includes in-frame clones alone and lacks a portion of them. The sample lists nearly 85,000 clones, around 79% occurring once. Here the sequenced sample was PBMCs, taken after 12 months of ibrutinib treatment. The source is a human donor with chronic lymphocytic leukemia.

CDR3 DNA: TGTGCCAGCAGTCCCAGAGCGGGGAGCTCCTACAATGAGCAGTTCTTC. It is translated as CASSPRAGSSYNEQFF. The chain links TRBV27 to TRBJ2-1; 7 bases are a match to TRBD2. The V gene end was trimmed by 5 bases and the J gene end by 0 bases; junction bases not matched to a gene: 7. Germline lookup yields CDR1 MNHEY and CDR2 SMNVEV (reference sequence). CDR3 size: 16 residues.

This clone was found once. The chain employs TRBV5-1 and TRBJ2-3; D unclear. Germline V gene sequence: CDR1 SGHRS, CDR2 YFSETQ. Trimming left V 4 bases short and J 0 bases short, with 6 bases between. The CDR3 spans 13 residues. The CDR3 here is CASSLGSTDTQYF. The CDR3 DNA reads TGCGCCAGCAGCCTTGGAAGCACAGATACGCAGTATTTT.